These T cell receptor beta chains were read from a single sample in a study of T cells in Graves' hyperthyroidism and ophthalmopathy. TCRdb ran MiXCR on the multiplex PCR reads and lists one entry per CDR3 protein. The top ten clones hold 8% to 13% of a sample with about 380,000 distinct CDR3 sequences, roughly 13% of them seen once. The sequenced sample consisted of blood. These receptors all stem from a woman aged 60-75 years with Graves' hyperthyroidism. CDR3s include the opening cysteine and the closing phenylalanine or tryptophan. Fields, in order: clone size, J gene, V gene, D gene, CDR3 DNA, CDR3 protein. A D gene is named only where the DNA matches it firmly. Part of the rows lack a size; the others show once, few, many or a class for expanded clones.

many,TRBJ2-3,TRBV27,TRBD1,TGTGCCAGCAGTACGGGGACAGGGAGCACAGATACGCAGTATTTT,CASSTGTGSTDTQYF
few,TRBJ2-7,TRBV10-2,NA,TGCGCCAGCAGGACAGGCCCTCGAGAGCAGTACTTC,CASRTGPREQYF
many,TRBJ2-7,TRBV7-9,NA,TGTGCCAGCACGCCGAGGTGGGGCGAGCAGTACTTC,CASTPRWGEQYF
many,TRBJ1-1,TRBV24-1,NA,TGTGCCACCAGTGACGACATGGGGAGGGGAAGGATGAACACTGAAGCTTTCTTT,CATSDDMGRGRMNTEAFF
NA,TRBJ2-3,TRBV29-1,TRBD2,TGCAGCGTTGAAGAGGGGGGGGTGGGTACGCAGTATTTT,CSVEEGGVGTQYF
many,TRBJ2-3,TRBV5-1,TRBD2,TGCGCCAGCAGCTGGGGACTAGCGGGAGCAGCCACAGATACGCAGTATTTT,CASSWGLAGAATDTQYF
many,TRBJ1-1,TRBV20-1,NA,TGCAGTGCTAGACACCCTAACACTGAAGCTTTCTTT,CSARHPNTEAFF
NA,TRBJ2-5,TRBV20-1,TRBD2,TGCAGTGCTAGAGTGGGGGGCTCGGGGGGGCGAGAGACCCAGTACTTC,CSARVGGSGGRETQYF
many,TRBJ2-1,TRBV28,TRBD1,TGTGCCAGCAGCACGAGAGCCGGGACAGAGAGCTACAATGAGCAGTTCTTC,CASSTRAGTESYNEQFF
NA,TRBJ1-1,TRBV5-6,TRBD1,TGTGCCAGCAGCCGACAGGGTATCGCTGAAGCTTTCTTT,CASSRQGIAEAFF
many,TRBJ1-5,TRBV19,NA,TGTGCCAGTAGAAAAACACATAGCAATCAGCCCCAGCATTTT,CASRKTHSNQPQHF
NA,TRBJ2-7,TRBV7-9,NA,TGTGCCAGCAGTGGGGGGTCACCGGGGCGCGAGCAGTACTTC,CASSGGSPGREQYF
few,TRBJ2-7,TRBV9,NA,TGTGCCAGCAGCGTAGGCCTAGCTAATCCCCCAGTTTACGAGCAGTACTTC,CASSVGLANPPVYEQYF
NA,TRBJ2-2,TRBV6-9,NA,TGTGCCAGCAGTTTCACACTGAACACCGGGGAGCTGTTTTTT,CASSFTLNTGELFF
many,TRBJ2-1,TRBV18,TRBD2,TGTGCCAGCTCACCCCCCGGGACTAGCGGAGACAATGAGCAGTTCTTC,CASSPPGTSGDNEQFF
many,TRBJ2-2,TRBV2,NA,TGTGCCAGCAGTGACGAGGCCGGGGAGCTGTTTTTT,CASSDEAGELFF
few,TRBJ1-1,TRBV19,NA,TGTGCCAGTAGTATAGTTGAGGGTCGCGAAGCTTTCTTT,CASSIVEGREAFF
many,TRBJ1-1,TRBV2,NA,TGTGCCAGCAACCCGGGACACTTCCCCGCTGAAGCTTTCTTT,CASNPGHFPAEAFF
few,TRBJ2-1,TRBV12-3/TRBV12-4,NA,TGTGCCAGCAGTTTTGGGGGGATAAATGAGCAGTTCTTC,CASSFGGINEQFF
many,TRBJ2-7,TRBV20-1,TRBD1,TGCAGTGCTAGAGGTGTAGACAGGGTACACGAGCAGTACTTC,CSARGVDRVHEQYF
few,TRBJ1-5,TRBV12-3/TRBV12-4,NA,TGTGCCAGCTCCCCGGGGGGGGGGGGCTTTAGGGAGCCCCAGCATTTT,CASSPGGGGFREPQHF
many,TRBJ2-5,TRBV18,TRBD1,TGTGCCAGCTCACCTACGACAGGGGACCAAGAGACCCAGTACTTC,CASSPTTGDQETQYF
NA,TRBJ1-2,TRBV15,NA,TGTGCCACCAGCAGAGATAACTATGGCTACACCTTC,CATSRDNYGYTF
few,TRBJ1-1,TRBV7-9,NA,TGTGCCAGCAGCGATGACAGCTCCACTGAAGCTTTCTTT,CASSDDSSTEAFF
once,TRBJ1-1,TRBV6-9,TRBD1,TGTGCCAGCAGTTACGATATAGGGGCAGGGGGTACTGAAGCTTTCTTT,CASSYDIGAGGTEAFF
NA,TRBJ2-1,TRBV30,TRBD2,TGTGCCTGGAGTGTCGTGGCGGGAGGGCGCGATGAGCAGTTCTTC,CAWSVVAGGRDEQFF
many,TRBJ1-1,TRBV30,NA,TGTGCCTGGAGTGTACTTCGATGGGGGGAAACTGAAGCTTTCTTT,CAWSVLRWGETEAFF
few,TRBJ2-2,TRBV11-2,NA,TGTGCCATCAGCCTAGGATCGGGGGCTACTACCGGGGAGCTGTTTTTT,CAISLGSGATTGELFF
NA,TRBJ2-3,TRBV7-9,TRBD2,TGTGCCAGCAGCTTAAGTGCGGGAGGCACAGATACGCAGTATTTT,CASSLSAGGTDTQYF
many,TRBJ2-1,TRBV6-4,TRBD2,TGTGCCAGCAGCGAGGGACTAGCGGGTAACAATGAGCAGTTCTTC,CASSEGLAGNNEQFF
NA,TRBJ2-7,TRBV19,TRBD1,TGTGCCAGTAGTATTGGAGGGACAGGGAGGGGCGAGCAGTACTTC,CASSIGGTGRGEQYF
many,TRBJ2-2,TRBV28,NA,TGTGCCAGCAGCTTGAGCACCGGGGAGCTGTTTTTT,CASSLSTGELFF
few,TRBJ1-2,TRBV5-1,NA,TGCGCCAGCAGCCCCGGTAGCGCAGTTAACTATGGCTACACCTTC,CASSPGSAVNYGYTF
NA,TRBJ1-2,TRBV5-1,NA,TGCGCCAGCAGTTTGAGTTTTGCAGGGTTTCCCCGTCGGGGTGGCTACACCTTC,CASSLSFAGFPRRGGYTF
few,TRBJ2-5,TRBV19,TRBD2,TGTGCCAGTAGTCCTCGGGGGGGGGGGGAGACCCAGTACTTC,CASSPRGGGETQYF
many,TRBJ2-5,TRBV12-3/TRBV12-4,NA,TGTGCCAGCAGTGGACCGAATAAAGAAGAGACCCAGTACTTC,CASSGPNKEETQYF
few,TRBJ2-3,TRBV5-1,TRBD2,TGCGCCAGCAGCCCCAGACCCGGGACTAAACTCACAGATACGCAGTATTTT,CASSPRPGTKLTDTQYF
NA,TRBJ2-2,TRBV12-3/TRBV12-4,NA,TGTGCCAGCACTGGCGTTGCAGGGTCACTCACCGGGGAGCTGTTTTTT,CASTGVAGSLTGELFF
NA,TRBJ2-5,TRBV5-1,NA,TGCGCCAGCAGCTCGGGACGGATCCAAGAGACCCAGTACTTC,CASSSGRIQETQYF
many,TRBJ2-7,TRBV28,NA,TGTGCCAGCACCCCGACTAGTTACGAGCAGTACTTC,CASTPTSYEQYF
few,TRBJ2-1,TRBV14,NA,TGTGCCAGCAGCCACACCTACAATGAGCAGTTCTTC,CASSHTYNEQFF
NA,TRBJ2-7,TRBV7-3,TRBD1,TGTGCCAGCAGCGCGTACCGGGACAGCTACGAGCAGTACTTC,CASSAYRDSYEQYF
few,TRBJ1-1,TRBV14,NA,TGTGCCAGCAGCCGCTTCAGGGGCACTGAAGCTTTCTTT,CASSRFRGTEAFF
many,TRBJ2-7,TRBV27,NA,TGTGCCAGCAGTTTATCGGGGACATCTCCCTACGAGCAGTACTTC,CASSLSGTSPYEQYF
few,TRBJ2-1,TRBV24-1,TRBD2,TGTGCCACCAGTGATTTGGGGACTAGCGGGATCAATGAGCAGTTCTTC,CATSDLGTSGINEQFF
many,TRBJ2-1,TRBV11-1,NA,TGTGCCAGCAGCGGGGCGTGGGAAGGGGCCAATGAGCAGTTCTTC,CASSGAWEGANEQFF
many,TRBJ1-5,TRBV5-1,NA,TGCGCCAGCAGCTTGGGGGCCGATTATAGCAATCAGCCCCAGCATTTT,CASSLGADYSNQPQHF
many,TRBJ2-1,TRBV18,NA,TGTGCCAGCTCACCCCGGGACACGTCAGAAGGAGAGCAGTTCTTC,CASSPRDTSEGEQFF
many,TRBJ2-1,TRBV20-1,TRBD2,TGCAGTGCTCCCCGGGGTAGCGGGAGGGGTGAGCAGTTCTTC,CSAPRGSGRGEQFF
NA,TRBJ1-3,TRBV7-9,NA,TGTGCCAGCAGCATCGGTGGCAGACTCTCTGGAAACACCATATATTTT,CASSIGGRLSGNTIYF
many,TRBJ2-2,TRBV3-1,TRBD1,TGTGCCAGCAGCCTTACAGGGGCCAACGGGGAGCTGTTTTTT,CASSLTGANGELFF
few,TRBJ2-2,TRBV6-5,NA,TGTGCCAGCAGTGACTCGATATACGACACCGGGGAGCTGTTTTTT,CASSDSIYDTGELFF
NA,TRBJ1-2,TRBV30,TRBD1,TGTGCCTGGGGTCGCATGGTCCTAGACAGGGGCTATGGCTACACCTTC,CAWGRMVLDRGYGYTF
few,TRBJ1-5,TRBV2,NA,TGTGCCAGCACCGAGCGGTCTGACAATCAGCCCCAGCATTTT,CASTERSDNQPQHF
many,TRBJ2-1,TRBV27,TRBD2,TGTGCCAGCAGTTTAAGGGGGTCCGGGACTAGCGAATACAATGAGCAGTTCTTC,CASSLRGSGTSEYNEQFF